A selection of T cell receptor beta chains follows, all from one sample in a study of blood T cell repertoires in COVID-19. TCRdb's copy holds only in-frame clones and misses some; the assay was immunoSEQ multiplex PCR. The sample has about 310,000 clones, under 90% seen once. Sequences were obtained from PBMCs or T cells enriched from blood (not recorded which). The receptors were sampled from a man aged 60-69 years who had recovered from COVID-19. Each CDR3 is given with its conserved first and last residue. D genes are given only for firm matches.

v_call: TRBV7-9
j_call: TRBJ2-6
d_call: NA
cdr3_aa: CASSFVLSGANVLTF
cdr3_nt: TGTGCCAGCAGCTTCGTACTCTCTGGGGCCAACGTCCTGACTTTC

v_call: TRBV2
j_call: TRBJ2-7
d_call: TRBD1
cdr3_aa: CASSFGTGAYEQYF
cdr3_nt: TGTGCCAGCAGCTTCGGGACAGGGGCCTACGAGCAGTACTTC

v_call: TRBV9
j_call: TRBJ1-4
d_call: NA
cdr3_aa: CASSVGDITEKLFF
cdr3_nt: TGTGCCAGCAGCGTTGGGGACATTACGGAAAAACTGTTTTTT

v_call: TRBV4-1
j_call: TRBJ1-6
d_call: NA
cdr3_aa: CASSQGQLGYNSPLHF
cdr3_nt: TGCGCCAGCAGCCAAGGACAGCTCGGCTATAATTCACCCCTCCACTTT

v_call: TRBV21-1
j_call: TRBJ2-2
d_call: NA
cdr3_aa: CASSKGKTTSGTGELFF
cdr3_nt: TGTGCCAGCAGCAAAGGTAAGACGACTAGCGGGACCGGGGAGCTGTTTTTT

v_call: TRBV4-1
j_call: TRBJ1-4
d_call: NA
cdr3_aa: CASSHSPAGGSGTNEKLFF
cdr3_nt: TGCGCCAGCAGCCACTCACCAGCGGGGGGGTCAGGAACTAATGAAAAACTGTTTTTT

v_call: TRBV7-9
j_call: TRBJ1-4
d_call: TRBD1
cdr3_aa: CASSRDRKNEKLFF
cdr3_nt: TGTGCCAGCAGCCGGGACAGGAAGAATGAAAAACTGTTTTTT

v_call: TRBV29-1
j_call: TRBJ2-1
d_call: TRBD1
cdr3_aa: CSVDRDYNEQFF
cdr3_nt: TGCAGCGTCGACAGGGACTACAATGAGCAGTTCTTC

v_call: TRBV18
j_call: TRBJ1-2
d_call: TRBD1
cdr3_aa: CASSGGTGGFDGYTF
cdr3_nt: TGTGCCAGCTCAGGCGGGACAGGGGGATTTGATGGCTACACCTTC

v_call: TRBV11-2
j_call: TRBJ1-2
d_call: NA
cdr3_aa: CASSFSLTNYGYTF
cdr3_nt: TGTGCCAGCAGCTTTTCCCTTACTAACTATGGCTACACCTTC

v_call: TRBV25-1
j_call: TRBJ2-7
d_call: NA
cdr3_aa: CASSGPGTTVSYEQYF
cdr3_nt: TGTGCCAGCAGTGGGCCCGGGACAACGGTTTCCTACGAGCAGTACTTC

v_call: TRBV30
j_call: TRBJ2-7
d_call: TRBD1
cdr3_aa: CAWASPDRTSSYEQYF
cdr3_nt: TGTGCCTGGGCCTCTCCGGACAGGACGAGCTCCTACGAGCAGTACTTC

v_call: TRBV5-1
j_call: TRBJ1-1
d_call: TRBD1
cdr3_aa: CASSANRGEAFF
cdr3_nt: TGCGCCAGCAGCGCAAACAGGGGGGAAGCTTTCTTT